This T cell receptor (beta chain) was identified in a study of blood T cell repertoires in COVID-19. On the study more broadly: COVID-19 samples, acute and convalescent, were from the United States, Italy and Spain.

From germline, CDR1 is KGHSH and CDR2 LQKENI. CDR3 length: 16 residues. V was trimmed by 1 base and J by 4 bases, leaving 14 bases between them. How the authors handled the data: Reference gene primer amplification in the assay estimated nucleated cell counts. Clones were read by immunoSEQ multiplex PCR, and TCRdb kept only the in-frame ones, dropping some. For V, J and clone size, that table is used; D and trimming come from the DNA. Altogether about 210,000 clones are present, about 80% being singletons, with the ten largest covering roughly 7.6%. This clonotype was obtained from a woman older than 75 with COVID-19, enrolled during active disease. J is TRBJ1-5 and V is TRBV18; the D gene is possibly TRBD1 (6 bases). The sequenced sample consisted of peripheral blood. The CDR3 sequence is CASSPLRTENNQPQHF. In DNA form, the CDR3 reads TGTGCCAGCTCACCACTTAGGACAGAGAATAATCAGCCCCAGCATTTT.